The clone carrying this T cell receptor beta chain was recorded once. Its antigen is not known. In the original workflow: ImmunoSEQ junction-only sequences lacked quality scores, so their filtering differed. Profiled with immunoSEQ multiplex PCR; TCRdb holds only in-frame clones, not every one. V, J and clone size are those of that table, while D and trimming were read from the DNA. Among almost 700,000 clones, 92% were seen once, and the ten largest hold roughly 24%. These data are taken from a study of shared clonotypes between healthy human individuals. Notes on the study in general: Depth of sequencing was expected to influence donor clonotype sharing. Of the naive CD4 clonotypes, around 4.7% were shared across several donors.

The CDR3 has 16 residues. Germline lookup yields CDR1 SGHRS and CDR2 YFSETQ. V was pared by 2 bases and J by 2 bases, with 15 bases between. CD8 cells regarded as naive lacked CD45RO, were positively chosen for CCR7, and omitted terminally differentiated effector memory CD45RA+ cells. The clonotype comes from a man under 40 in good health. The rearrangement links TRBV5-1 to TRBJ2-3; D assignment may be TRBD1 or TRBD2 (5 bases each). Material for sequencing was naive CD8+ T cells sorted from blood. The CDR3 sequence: CASSLWDGDFTDTQYF. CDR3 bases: TGCGCCAGCAGCTTATGGGACGGGGATTTCACAGATACGCAGTATTTT.